The sequence of this T cell receptor beta chain was determined in a study of CD4 T cells in relation to SARS-CoV-2 and coronaviruses. In the study overall: After roughly 11 days of antigen culture, PBMC TCR beta CDR3s were sequenced.

Sequencing used immunoSEQ multiplex PCR; TCRdb keeps in-frame clones, though not all of them. The sample includes approximately 30,000 clones, about 80% of them seen just once. The CDR3 sequence is 15 residues long. The junction had 11 bases not matched to a gene; V was cut back by 5 bases and J by 4 bases. The germline CDR1 and CDR2 sequences are SEHNR and FQNEAQ (reference sequence). This clone has only one observation. Its antigen is not known. Before the COVID-19 pandemic, during about 2011-2019, CD4+ T cells were taken from unexposed donors. CD4+ T cells were isolated from the cells after more than 8 days of culture.

This sequence was found in a human donor in good health. The sample consisted of CD4+ T cells from PBMCs, cultured in vitro. The J gene is TRBJ2-7, the V gene TRBV7-9; 7 bases align to TRBD1. The CDR3 DNA reads TGTGCCAGCAGCCCCTTTGGTAGACAGGGTTACGAGCAGTACTTC. Translating gives CASSPFGRQGYEQYF.